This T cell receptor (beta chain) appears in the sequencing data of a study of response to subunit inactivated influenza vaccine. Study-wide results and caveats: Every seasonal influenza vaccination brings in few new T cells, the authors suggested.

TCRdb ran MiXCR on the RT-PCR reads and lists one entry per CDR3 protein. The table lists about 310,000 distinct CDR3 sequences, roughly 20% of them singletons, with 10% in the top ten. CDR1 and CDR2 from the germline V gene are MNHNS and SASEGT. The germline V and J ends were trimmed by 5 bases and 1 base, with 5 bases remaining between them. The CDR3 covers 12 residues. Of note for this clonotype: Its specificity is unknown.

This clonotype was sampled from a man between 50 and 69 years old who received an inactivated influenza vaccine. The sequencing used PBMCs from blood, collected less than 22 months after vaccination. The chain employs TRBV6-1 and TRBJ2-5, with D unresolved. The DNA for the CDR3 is TGTGCCAGCAGTACACTCCAAGAGACCCAGTACTTC. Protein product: CASSTLQETQYF.